The 3 T cell receptor beta chains reported below all come from one sample, sequenced in a study of beta chain features in type 1 diabetes. Findings and caveats of the study: Patients with Type 1 diabetes showed moderately but significantly shorter TCRB CDR3s in all four CD4+ subsets.

Their antigens remain unidentified. Reverse transcribing all isolated RNA meant expressed TCRB transcripts were sequenced. Here immunoSEQ multiplex PCR was the method, and the copy in TCRdb shows in-frame clones only, minus some. This table has 600,000 or so clones, around 12% appearing once. Sequencing was carried out using naive CD4+ T cells from blood. These receptors originate from a man aged 30 to 39 with type 1 diabetes.

This clone was observed a few times. The rearrangement joins TRBV7-2 to TRBJ2-7; D ambiguous. There are 15 residues in the CDR3. Germline CDR1 SGHTA, CDR2 FQGNSA. The germline V and J ends were trimmed by 1 base and 6 bases, with 16 bases remaining between them. DNA for the CDR3: TGTGCCAGCAGCTTAGGGGCAGGTTTAATGGTCGAGCAGTACTTC. Translation gives CASSLGAGLMVEQYF.

This clone was counted only a few times. This chain's CDR3 is CASSQDPGGDYGYTF. The CDR3 DNA sequence: TGTGCCAGCAGCCAAGATCCGGGTGGGGACTATGGCTACACCTTC. This chain connects TRBV4-2 to TRBJ1-2; D gene uncertain. Trimming took 0 bases from V and 3 from J, leaving 11 bases between them. This CDR3 is built from 15 residues. Germline V gives CDR1 LGHNA, CDR2 YNFKEQ.

Turning to this clone: A junction end diverges from the germline sequence, so it may reflect a read error. The chain recombines TRBV5-4 with TRBJ2-7; no clear D gene. Germline-derived CDR1 and CDR2 are SGHNT and YYREEE (reference sequence). The CDR3 totals 13 residues. This chain's CDR3 is CASSQGRNYEQYF. The CDR3, as DNA: TGCGCCAGCAGCCAAGGGCGGAACTACGAGCAGTACTTC.